Sequencing of this TCR beta chain was carried out in a study of T cells in tuberculosis. Whole-study context: In South Africa, adults with active tuberculosis were compared with IGRA-negative and latently infected IGRA-positive adolescents. Study findings and constraints: GMM-specific TCRs were nearer to active tuberculosis alpha repertoires, suggesting expansion. Shorter CDR3-alpha in active tuberculosis partly drove smaller distances.

In regard to this clone: What it recognizes is unknown.

The ends were cut back, 3 bases at V and 5 bases at J, with 7 bases in the middle. Germline V gives CDR1 SEHNR, CDR2 FQNEAQ (reference sequence). The CDR3 totals 13 residues. TCRdb's copy holds only in-frame clones and misses some; the assay was immunoSEQ multiplex PCR. The sample includes more than 35,000 clones, about 93% seen only once; the top ten take about 7.5%. J is TRBJ1-4 and V is TRBV7-9; D call uncertain. This receptor was identified in a donor aged 10-29 years with latent tuberculosis or without tuberculosis infection. Material: PBMCs. In nucleotides, the CDR3 is TGTGCCAGCAGCTTTGGCCCAAATGAAAAACTGTTTTTT. It specifies CASSFGPNEKLFF.